The clone carrying this T cell receptor beta chain was found a few times. The germline CDR1 and CDR2 sequences are LNHDA and SQIVND (reference sequence). The CDR3 sequence is 16 residues long. The V gene lost 6 bases and the J gene lost 5 bases, with 20 bases spanning the gap. The data were obtained in a study of T cell changes during pregnancy in multiple sclerosis. Generated by immunoSEQ multiplex PCR, the TCRdb table keeps only in-frame clones and is missing some. The sample consists of about 42,000 clones, around four fifths of them appearing once. The J gene is TRBJ2-1, the V gene TRBV19; D may be TRBD2 (6 bases). The source is a female donor with multiple sclerosis, enrolled in a pregnancy study. Sequencing used CD4+ T cells from peripheral blood mononuclear cells, obtained before pregnancy. The CDR3, as DNA: TGTGCCAGTAGGGAGGACGGGGGTCTTCGGAACAATGAGCAGTTCTTC. Residues: CASREDGGLRNNEQFF.